This TCR beta chain is from a study of T cell responses to AZD1222 COVID-19 vaccine. This clone has only one observation. Here immunoSEQ multiplex PCR was the method, and the copy in TCRdb shows in-frame clones only, minus some. The sample has about 42,000 clones; approximately 88% are singletons. This CDR3 contains 17 residues. Germline values: CDR1 SNHLY, CDR2 FYNNEI. V was pared by 3 bases and J by 1 base, with 7 bases of the junction left unmatched. The chain recombines TRBV2 with TRBJ2-2; 8 positions agree with TRBD1. Material: peripheral blood, obtained 28 days after the second AZD1222 dose. The TCR was taken from an adult who received the AZD1222 COVID-19 vaccine. The CDR3 protein is CASSDLGQALNTGELFF. Here the CDR3 DNA reads TGTGCCAGCAGTGATCTGGGACAGGCGCTGAACACCGGGGAGCTGTTTTTT.